These 31 T cell receptor beta chains were all obtained from the same sample, sequenced in a study of cytomegalovirus exposure and HLA in healthy donors. Profiled with immunoSEQ multiplex PCR; TCRdb holds only in-frame clones, not every one. This table holds about 160,000 clones, roughly 91% found once. Sequenced input: PBMCs. The receptors were sampled from a woman in her late teens or twenties in good health and CMV-seropositive.

The chain recombines TRBV6-1 with TRBJ2-7, with 7 nucleotides matching TRBD1. The CDR3 has 14 residues. Germline V lookup: CDR1 MNHNS, CDR2 SASEGT. V trimming: 7 bases; J trimming: 4 bases; junction bases outside the gene matches: 10. CDR3 sequence reads: CASTARGFVYEQYF. DNA of the CDR3: TGTGCCAGCACGGCCAGGGGGTTCGTGTACGAGCAGTACTTC.

The chain employs TRBV18 and TRBJ1-4; D not certain. Trimming pared 0 bases from V and 8 bases from J, leaving 10 bases between. This CDR3 is 14 amino acids long. CDR1 is KGHSH, CDR2 LQKENI, per germline. The chain's CDR3 is CASSPPGWAEKLFF. Written as DNA, the CDR3 is TGTGCCAGCTCACCACCGGGCTGGGCAGAAAAACTGTTTTTT. Variable domain in full (rest from reference TRBV18 and TRBJ1-4): NAGVMQNPRHLVRRRGQEARLRCSPMKGHSHVYWYRQLPEEGLKFMVYLQKENIIDESGMPKERFSAEFPKEGPSILRIQQVVRGDSAAYFCASSPPGWAEKLFFGSGTQLSVL.

The chain links TRBV2 to TRBJ2-7, with 7 bases matching TRBD2. The CDR3 is made up of 13 amino acids. After removal of 2 bases from V and 6 bases from J, the junction contained 4 bases not matched to a gene. Per germline, CDR1 SNHLY and CDR2 FYNNEI. Written as DNA, the CDR3 is TGTGCCAGCAGTGAAACGGGAGGCGGCGAGCAGTACTTC. Protein sequence: CASSETGGGEQYF.

The CDR3 reads CASSQTGVTGELFF. The CDR3, as DNA: TGTGCCAGCAGCCAGACAGGGGTCACCGGGGAGCTGTTTTTT. This chain joins TRBV5-6 and TRBJ2-2, with 8 bases fitting TRBD1. The length of the CDR3 is 14 residues. Germline CDR1 SGHDT, CDR2 YYEEEE. V lost 4 bases, J lost 4 bases, and 3 bases stayed unmatched.

The chain links TRBV5-1 to TRBJ1-5; 8 bases are a match to TRBD1. In germline, CDR1 is SGHRS, CDR2 YFSETQ. The trim removed 4 bases at V and 3 bases at J, leaving 6 bases unmatched. The CDR3 totals 15 residues. CDR3 amino acids: CASSDGTGPNQPQHF. CDR3 nucleotide sequence: TGCGCCAGCAGCGATGGGACAGGTCCCAATCAGCCCCAGCATTTT.

V usage is TRBV7-6 and J usage is TRBJ2-2; 9 bases map to TRBD2. The CDR3 totals 18 residues. Per germline, CDR1 SGHVS and CDR2 FNYEAQ. Losses at the gene ends were 2 bases for V and 2 bases for J; bases not matched to a gene: 9. The CDR3: CASSLSLRTSVNTGELFF. For the CDR3, the DNA is TGTGCCAGCAGCTTAAGTCTCCGGACTAGCGTAAACACCGGGGAGCTGTTTTTT.

This chain connects TRBV6-5 to TRBJ1-5; D unclear. In germline, CDR1 is MNHEY, CDR2 SVGAGI. V was pared by 2 bases and J by 11 bases, with 10 bases between. The CDR3 contains 12 residues. The CDR3 here is CASSYDGRAQHF. The CDR3 nucleotides read TGTGCCAGCAGTTACGATGGGAGGGCCCAGCATTTT.

The chain uses TRBV5-5 and TRBJ1-4; D is unclear. The CDR3 contains 16 residues. Trimming cost V 2 bases and J 0 bases, with 11 bases left between them. Germline CDR1 SGHKS, CDR2 YYEKEE (reference sequence). In DNA, the CDR3 is TGTGCCAGCAGCTTTTATCCCGGGACAACTAATGAAAAACTGTTTTTT. Protein sequence: CASSFYPGTTNEKLFF.

CDR3 nucleotide sequence: TGTGCCAGCAGTGAAGCCTCCGGACAGGGGAAGTCTGAAGCTTTCTTT. Translating it yields CASSEASGQGKSEAFF. The rearrangement joins TRBV2 to TRBJ1-1; TRBD1 aligns across 9 bases. CDR3 length equals 16 residues. CDR1 is SNHLY and CDR2 is FYNNEI in the germline V gene. The V and J ends lost 0 bases and 6 bases, in that order; junction bases with no gene match: 8. Variable domain in full (rest from reference TRBV2 and TRBJ1-1): EPEVTQTPSHQVTQMGQEVILRCVPISNHLYFYWYRQILGQKVEFLVSFYNNEISEKSEIFDDQFSVERPDGSNFTLKIRSTKLEDSAMYFCASSEASGQGKSEAFFGQGTRLTVV.

This chain joins TRBV5-1 and TRBJ2-2, with 7 nucleotides matching TRBD1. The CDR3 contains 13 residues. Losses at the gene ends were 5 bases for V and 7 bases for J; bases not matched to a gene: 5. Germline CDR1 SGHRS, CDR2 YFSETQ. This CDR3 is CASSAGGSGELFF. The CDR3 DNA reads TGCGCCAGCAGTGCAGGGGGTAGCGGGGAGCTGTTTTTT.

With respect to this clone: An end of the junction differs from the germline gene, which may be a read error. The rearrangement links TRBV7-2 to TRBJ2-1, with 13 bases matching TRBD2. This CDR3 contains 15 residues. Germline loops: CDR1 SGHTA, CDR2 FQGNSA. CDR3 sequence: CASNLLAGGFDQQFF. As DNA, the CDR3 is TGTGCCAGCAACTTACTAGCGGGAGGGTTCGATCAGCAGTTCTTC.

The chain carries TRBV4-3 and TRBJ2-3; D is possibly TRBD1 (5 bases). V was cut by 3 bases and J by 1 base, with 8 bases left in between. Per germline, CDR1 LGHNA and CDR2 YSLEER. The CDR3 has 14 residues. The CDR3 is CASSQLGGTDTQYF. CDR3 bases: TGCGCCAGCAGCCAGCTAGGGGGCACAGATACGCAGTATTTT.

V gene TRBV6-5 combines with J gene TRBJ2-3, with a possible D match to TRBD1 (5 bases). The CDR3 extends over 13 amino acids. Trimming removed 0 bases from V and 8 bases from J, with 9 bases in between. CDR1 MNHEY and CDR2 SVGAGI come from the germline V gene. The CDR3 is CASSYSGPSTQYF. The CDR3 DNA follows: TGTGCCAGCAGTTACTCGGGGCCAAGTACGCAGTATTTT.

The rearrangement uses TRBV10-1 and TRBJ1-1; 9 nucleotides align to TRBD1. Germline V gives CDR1 WNHNN, CDR2 SYGVQD (reference sequence). The CDR3 is 14 amino acids. After removal of 6 bases from V and 1 base from J, the junction contained 3 bases not matched to a gene. The CDR3 protein is CASRADRGNTEAFF. The CDR3 DNA follows: TGCGCCAGCAGGGCGGACAGGGGGAACACTGAAGCTTTCTTT.

The V call is TRBV11-3, the J call TRBJ1-1, with D unresolved. Trimming cost V 1 base and J 3 bases, with 6 bases left between them. Germline-derived CDR1 and CDR2 are SGHNT and YENEEA. The CDR3 totals 13 residues. The CDR3 loop is CASSLGQYTEAFF. CDR3 sequence (DNA): TGTGCCAGCAGCTTAGGTCAGTACACTGAAGCTTTCTTT.

V and J are TRBV6-5 and TRBJ2-7; a possible D gene is TRBD2 (6 bases). The V gene's germline CDR1 is MNHEY and CDR2 SVGAGI. Deletions cut 3 bases from V and 0 bases from J, with 12 bases between. The CDR3 totals 15 residues. The CDR3, as DNA: TGTGCCAGCAGTTATGGTAGCGGAGGCTCCTACGAGCAGTACTTC. It encodes CASSYGSGGSYEQYF.

The rearrangement links TRBV9 to TRBJ2-2; maybe TRBD1 (6 bases). V was clipped by 3 bases and J by 2 bases, with 11 bases between them. Per germline, CDR1 SGDLS and CDR2 YYNGEE. This CDR3 contains 15 residues. The CDR3 protein is CASSGPGTNTGELFF. The CDR3 DNA is TGTGCCAGCAGCGGCCCCGGGACAAACACCGGGGAGCTGTTTTTT.

The V and J genes are TRBV7-2 and TRBJ2-7, with D possibly being TRBD2 (5 bases). With 5 bases removed from V and 1 base from J, the gap between germline ends came to 12 bases. The CDR3 is made up of 14 amino acids. From germline, CDR1 is SGHTA and CDR2 FQGNSA. CDR3 nucleotide sequence: TGTGCCAGCAGCGCCCAACAGCGGTCCTACGAGCAGTACTTC. It is translated as CASSAQQRSYEQYF. The variable domain in full, with the rest retrieved from reference TRBV7-2 and TRBJ2-7, is GAGVSQSPSNKVTEKGKDVELRCDPISGHTALYWYRQSLGQGLEFLIYFQGNSAPDKSGLPSDRFSAERTGGSVSTLTIQRTQQEDSAVYLCASSAQQRSYEQYFGPGTRLTVT.

This chain joins TRBV18 and TRBJ2-7; the D is unclear. There are 12 residues in the CDR3. V was pared by 5 bases and J by 0 bases, with 5 bases between. Germline CDR1 is KGHSH and CDR2 is LQKENI. The CDR3 loop is CASSGLSYEQYF. The CDR3 region has the DNA TGTGCCAGCTCAGGCCTCTCCTACGAGCAGTACTTC.

The V and J genes are TRBV27 and TRBJ1-1; 8 positions match TRBD1. V lost 5 bases, J lost 5 bases, and 10 bases stayed unmatched. The CDR3 consists of 15 residues. Germline V gene data show CDR1 as MNHEY and CDR2 as SMNVEV (reference sequence). The CDR3 here is CASSPMDRVGTEAFF. In DNA form, the CDR3 reads TGTGCCAGCAGTCCCATGGACAGGGTTGGGACTGAAGCTTTCTTT.

The rearrangement uses TRBV30 and TRBJ2-3; 8 bases agree with TRBD1. Trimming took 5 bases from V and 5 from J; bases not matched to a gene: 6. This CDR3 has 13 residues. The germline CDR1 and CDR2 sequences are GTSNPN and SVGIG (reference sequence). CDR3 DNA sequence: TGTGCCTGGGCAGGGGGCTGGGGAGATACGCAGTATTTT. This sequence encodes CAWAGGWGDTQYF.

The genes are TRBV7-2 and TRBJ2-5; D possibly corresponds to TRBD1 (6 bases). The germline V gene has CDR1 SGHTA and CDR2 FQGNSA. V was trimmed by 5 bases and J by 4 bases, leaving 14 bases between them. The CDR3 extends over 14 amino acids. DNA of the CDR3: TGTGCCAGCAGCACACAGGGATACCTAGAGACCCAGTACTTC. This translates into CASSTQGYLETQYF.

The rearrangement uses TRBV2 and TRBJ2-3; 7 bases are a match to TRBD1. The CDR3 runs to 15 residues. CDR1 and CDR2 from the germline V gene are SNHLY and FYNNEI. The trim removed 2 bases at V and 0 bases at J, leaving 2 bases unmatched. The DNA for the CDR3 is TGTGCCAGCAGTGAAACAGGGGAAAGCACAGATACGCAGTATTTT. This codes for CASSETGESTDTQYF.

The chain has TRBV10-3 and TRBJ2-7; 10 bases line up with TRBD2. Germline CDR1 ENHRY, CDR2 SYGVKD. Trimming removed 2 bases from V and 3 bases from J; junction bases left unmatched: 4. There are 15 residues in the CDR3. The DNA of the CDR3 is TGTGCCATCAGTGAGCCTAGCGGGAGTATCTACGAGCAGTACTTC. Translated, it gives CAISEPSGSIYEQYF.

The gene calls are TRBV11-3 and TRBJ1-4; no clear D. CDR1 SGHNT and CDR2 YENEEA come from the germline V gene. V was cut by 2 bases and J by 8 bases, with 15 bases left in between. CDR3 length: 15 residues. CDR3 region: CASSLIGGVQEKLFF. CDR3 DNA sequence: TGTGCCAGCAGCTTAATCGGCGGAGTGCAGGAAAAACTGTTTTTT. Based on the CDR3 plus reference TRBV11-3 and TRBJ1-4, the full variable domain is EAGVVQSPRYKIIEKKQPVAFWCNPISGHNTLYWYLQNLGQGPELLIRYENEEAVDDSQLPKDRFSAERLKGVDSTLKIQPAELGDSAVYLCASSLIGGVQEKLFFGSGTQLSVL.

The J gene is TRBJ2-3, the V gene TRBV30, with TRBD2 identical over 10 bases. From germline, CDR1 is GTSNPN and CDR2 SVGIG (reference sequence). This CDR3 has 14 residues. J lost 4 bases, V lost 2 bases, and 3 bases had no gene match. In DNA, the CDR3 is TGTGCCTGGAGTCCGACTAGCGGGTCAGATACGCAGTATTTT. Its translation: CAWSPTSGSDTQYF.

This chain links TRBV11-2 with TRBJ2-7, with TRBD1 identical over 11 bases. CDR1 SGHAT and CDR2 FQNNGV come from the germline V gene. This CDR3 comprises 16 residues. V was pared by 5 bases and J by 7 bases, with 13 bases of the junction left unmatched. The CDR3: CASSVGLGQGAGEQYF. DNA of the CDR3: TGTGCCAGCAGCGTTGGTCTAGGACAGGGGGCAGGTGAGCAGTACTTC.

V usage is TRBV6-5 and J usage is TRBJ1-2; 7 bases match TRBD1. The V gene end was trimmed by 6 bases and the J gene end by 4 bases; junction bases not matched to a gene: 5. The V gene's germline CDR1 is MNHEY and CDR2 SVGAGI. CDR3 length equals 13 residues. The CDR3 spells CASRGDSSYGYTF. As DNA, the CDR3 is TGTGCCAGCAGAGGGGACAGTAGCTATGGCTACACCTTC.

J is TRBJ1-1 and V is TRBV7-9, with 8 nucleotides matching TRBD1. The CDR3 is 16 amino acids. From germline, CDR1 is SEHNR and CDR2 FQNEAQ (reference sequence). V gave up 4 bases and J gave up 5 bases; unmatched junction bases: 12. The CDR3: CASSSPQGARGTEAFF. The CDR3 bases are TGTGCCAGCAGCTCACCCCAGGGGGCCCGAGGAACTGAAGCTTTCTTT.

The CDR3 sequence is CASSSSREGEQYF. CDR3 DNA: TGTGCCAGCAGCTCATCCAGGGAGGGCGAGCAGTACTTC. The chain joins TRBV7-2 to TRBJ2-7; TRBD2 aligns across 7 bases. Germline V CDR1 and CDR2: SGHTA, FQGNSA. After removal of 4 bases from V and 6 bases from J, the junction contained 6 bases not matched to a gene. There are 13 residues in the CDR3.

The rearrangement links TRBV19 to TRBJ2-7; perhaps TRBD1 as D (5 bases). The V gene's germline CDR1 is LNHDA and CDR2 SQIVND (reference sequence). V was cut by 4 bases and J by 3 bases, with 16 bases left in between. The length of the CDR3 is 15 residues. For the CDR3, the DNA is TGTGCCAGTAGTACTCAAATGGTAGGGGTCTACGAGCAGTACTTC. It specifies CASSTQMVGVYEQYF.